A single sample gave rise to the 25 T cell receptor beta chains below, sequenced in a study of HIV-infected patients and healthy controls. From the 5' RACE reads, TCRdb called clonotypes with MiXCR, one entry per CDR3 protein. This sample has tens of thousands of distinct CDR3 sequences, with approximately 21% found just once. The specimen was CD4+ T cells from blood. Receptors were obtained from a human donor in good health.

This clonotype was found many times. This chain joins TRBV21-1 and TRBJ1-5; the table calls TRBD1, which could not be checked here. TRBV21-1 has pseudogene status. The CDR3 loop spans 11 amino acids. The DNA for the CDR3 is TGTGCCAGCGCAAATCCCGGGCCCCAGCATTTT. Residues: CASANPGPQHF.

This clonotype occurred a few times. The chain employs TRBV10-2 and TRBJ2-5; no clear D. The CDR3 contains 13 residues. The germline CDR1 and CDR2 sequences are WSHSY and SAAADI. V was shortened by 7 bases and J by 1 base, with 10 bases between the two germline ends. This chain's CDR3 is CASMSDTQETQYF. CDR3 nucleotide sequence: TGCGCCAGCATGTCAGATACCCAAGAGACCCAGTACTTC.

This chain connects TRBV6-4 to TRBJ1-1; D is perhaps TRBD1 (6 bases). V dropped 0 bases and J dropped 0 bases, with 20 bases sitting between them. The CDR3 has 19 residues. Germline lookup yields CDR1 MRHNA and CDR2 SNTAGT. The CDR3 sequence: CASSDSYWTDNDMNTEAFF. The CDR3 nucleotides read TGTGCCAGCAGTGACTCATACTGGACAGATAACGACATGAACACTGAAGCTTTCTTT.

This clonotype has ten or more counts. DNA for the CDR3: TGCAGCGTTGAAGCAGGGGCGAGTGCCTACACCTTC. It specifies CSVEAGASAYTF. V gene TRBV29-1 combines with J gene TRBJ1-2; D may be TRBD1 (6 bases). Between the trimmed V and J ends, which lost 1 base and 10 bases, there was a span of 13 bases. CDR1 is SQVTM and CDR2 is ANQGSEA in the germline V gene. This CDR3 has 12 residues.

The rearrangement joins TRBV3-1 to TRBJ1-2; a weak D match, TRBD1 (6 bases). CDR1 and CDR2 (germline): LGHDT, YNNKEL (reference sequence). Trimming shortened V by 1 base and J by 2 bases, and 14 bases separated the two germline ends. CDR3 size: 16 residues. The CDR3 spells CASSQVGTGINYGYTF. The CDR3 DNA reads as TGTGCCAGCAGCCAAGTCGGTACAGGGATAAACTATGGCTACACCTTC. Full variable domain (outside the CDR3, taken from reference TRBV3-1 and TRBJ1-2): DTAVSQTPKYLVTQMGNDKSIKCEQNLGHDTMYWYKQDSKKFLKIMFSYNNKELIINETVPNRFSPKSPDKAHLNLHINSLELGDSAVYFCASSQVGTGINYGYTFGSGTRLTVV.

This clonotype was counted ten times or more. The CDR3 sequence is CASSLGGHYEQYF. CDR3 bases: TGTGCCAGCAGCCTCGGGGGGCACTACGAGCAGTACTTC. The chain employs TRBV7-3 and TRBJ2-7, with D possibly TRBD2 on 7 matching bases. There are 13 residues in the CDR3. Germline V gene data show CDR1 as SGHTA and CDR2 as FQGTGA. V was cut by 5 bases and J by 3 bases, with 11 bases left in between.

This chain uses TRBV12-3 or TRBV12-4 with TRBJ2-6; D not certain. V was shortened by 5 bases and J by 6 bases, with 8 bases between the two germline ends. CDR3 length: 13 amino acids. Written as DNA, the CDR3 is TGTGCCAGCAGTCTCGGATCGGCCAACGTCCTGACTTTC. This translates into CASSLGSANVLTF.

The sample holds a few counts of this clonotype. The rearrangement joins TRBV18 to TRBJ2-7; 14 bases fit TRBD2. The V gene end was trimmed by 4 bases and the J gene end by 7 bases; junction bases not matched to a gene: 9. CDR3 length: 16 amino acids. The V gene's germline CDR1 is KGHSH and CDR2 LQKENI. The CDR3 coding sequence is TGTGCCAGCTCACAGCAGCCGGGACTAGCGGGAGATGAGCAGTACTTC. Translation: CASSQQPGLAGDEQYF.

This clonotype was found a few times. The V call is TRBV6-2 or TRBV6-3, the J call TRBJ2-3; D gene ambiguous. The V gene's germline CDR1 is MNHEY and CDR2 SVGEGT. The V and J ends lost 0 bases and 0 bases respectively, with 16 bases between them. The CDR3 covers 18 residues. The CDR3 is CASSYSRFRPTSTDTQYF. CDR3 sequence (DNA): TGTGCCAGCAGTTACTCGCGTTTCAGGCCAACTAGCACAGATACGCAGTATTTT.

This clonotype occurred a few times. The chain employs TRBV30 and TRBJ2-2; D is uncertain. This CDR3 is 13 amino acids long. Germline CDR1 GTSNPN, CDR2 SVGIG (reference sequence). The germline V and J ends were trimmed by 1 base and 5 bases, with 8 bases remaining between them. The CDR3 spells CAWSAGPTGELFF. As DNA, the CDR3 is TGTGCCTGGAGTGCCGGACCGACCGGGGAGCTGTTTTTT.

This clonotype was seen repeatedly, ten times or more. The chain combines TRBV6-5 with TRBJ1-2, with D possibly being TRBD1 (5 bases). V was pared by 6 bases and J by 5 bases, with 16 bases between. Germline V gene data show CDR1 as MNHEY and CDR2 as SVGAGI. The CDR3 contains 14 residues. The CDR3 spells CASRALGAAYGYTF. The CDR3 nucleotides read TGTGCCAGCAGAGCCCTAGGGGCGGCGTATGGCTACACCTTC.

This clonotype was seen a few times. The chain is built from TRBV19 and TRBJ1-3; no definite D call. Germline CDR1 LNHDA, CDR2 SQIVND (reference sequence). The CDR3 runs to 17 residues. V was trimmed by 3 bases and J by 0 bases, leaving 15 bases between them. The CDR3 DNA sequence: TGTGCCAGTAGTATGCGGCGAGGAGGGTCCTCTGGAAACACCATATATTTT. Encoded protein: CASSMRRGGSSGNTIYF.

The chain recombines TRBV20-1 with TRBJ1-5, with D perhaps matching TRBD1 (6 bases). Trimming shortened V by 1 base and J by 8 bases, and 12 bases separated the two germline ends. This CDR3 contains 13 residues. Germline CDR1 and CDR2: DFQATT and SNEGSKA (reference sequence). The CDR3 loop is CSARGDTWEPQHF. Written as DNA, the CDR3 is TGCAGTGCTAGAGGGGACACCTGGGAGCCCCAGCATTTT.

This clonotype has ten or more counts. This chain uses TRBV11-2 with TRBJ2-3; 9 bases agree with TRBD2. This CDR3 region has 15 residues. The germline gives CDR1 SGHAT, CDR2 FQNNGV. With 6 bases clipped from V and 3 bases from J, the junction kept 7 bases outside the gene matches. This CDR3 reads CASRRIAGVTDTQYF. In nucleotides, the CDR3 is TGTGCCAGCAGACGCATAGCGGGAGTAACAGATACGCAGTATTTT.

V and J are TRBV7-9 and TRBJ1-4; a possible D gene is TRBD1 (5 bases). The V gene lost 5 bases and the J gene lost 7 bases, with 20 bases spanning the gap. The germline CDR1 and CDR2 sequences are SEHNR and FQNEAQ (reference sequence). This CDR3 has 16 residues. The CDR3 sequence is CASSPGGQGHSEKLFF. DNA for the CDR3: TGTGCCAGCAGCCCTGGCGGGCAGGGTCATTCTGAAAAACTGTTTTTT.

This clonotype was counted only a few times. The V call is TRBV29-1, the J call TRBJ1-1; D is unresolved. V lost 4 bases to trimming and J lost 0 bases, with 9 bases between them. CDR3 length: 13 residues. Per the germline V gene, CDR1 is SQVTM and CDR2 is ANQGSEA. The CDR3 region has the DNA TGCAGCGTTGGCTCGACCCTGAACACTGAAGCTTTCTTT. Protein sequence: CSVGSTLNTEAFF.

This chain links TRBV4-1 with TRBJ1-5; 7 bases agree with TRBD1. Looked up from germline, CDR1 is MGHRA and CDR2 is YSYEKL. The CDR3 has 15 residues. V trimming: 4 bases; J trimming: 6 bases; junction bases outside the gene matches: 9. CDR3 DNA sequence: TGCGCCAGCAGCCTTGCACAGGGGATAGGTCAGCCCCAGCATTTT. Its protein is CASSLAQGIGQPQHF.

The gene calls are TRBV2 and TRBJ2-3, with D unresolved. This CDR3 is 11 amino acids long. Germline CDR1 is SNHLY and CDR2 is FYNNEI. Between the trimmed V and J ends, which lost 6 bases and 6 bases, there was a span of 7 bases. The CDR3 region has the DNA TGTGCCAGCAGATCCAGGGATACGCAGTATTTT. Protein product: CASRSRDTQYF.

Ten or more counts support this clonotype. The chain links TRBV4-3 to TRBJ1-4; 8 positions match TRBD1. Germline V gene data show CDR1 as LGHNA and CDR2 as YSLEER. The trim removed 3 bases at V and 7 bases at J, leaving 10 bases unmatched. CDR3 length: 16 residues. CDR3 amino acids: CASSQNHRGSAEKLFF. CDR3 DNA sequence: TGCGCCAGCAGCCAGAACCACAGGGGGTCGGCTGAAAAACTGTTTTTT.

The chain employs TRBV20-1 and TRBJ1-2, with D perhaps TRBD1 (6 bases). Trimming left V 5 bases short and J 9 bases short, with 16 bases between. From germline, CDR1 is DFQATT and CDR2 SNEGSKA (reference sequence). CDR3 size: 12 residues. The CDR3 region is CSASTDSLSYTF. In DNA, the CDR3 is TGCAGTGCTTCAACGGACAGCTTGAGCTACACCTTC.

This clonotype was observed a few times. The chain joins TRBV18 to TRBJ1-4, with 9 bases fitting TRBD1. With 3 bases clipped from V and 8 bases from J, the junction kept 4 bases outside the gene matches. In germline, CDR1 is KGHSH, CDR2 LQKENI. The CDR3 has 14 residues. For the CDR3, the DNA is TGTGCCAGCTCACCGGGGACAGGGATAGAAAAACTGTTTTTT. Translation: CASSPGTGIEKLFF.

This chain joins TRBV6-1 and TRBJ1-5; the match to TRBD1 covers 7 bases. Germline V gene data show CDR1 as MNHNS and CDR2 as SASEGT. V trimming: 4 bases; J trimming: 5 bases; junction bases outside the gene matches: 2. This CDR3 region has 13 residues. CDR3 region: CASSATGYQPQHF. Written as DNA, the CDR3 is TGTGCCAGCAGTGCGACAGGGTATCAGCCCCAGCATTTT.

In its sample, this clonotype was seen a few times. This chain uses TRBV6-1 with TRBJ1-1; 10 bases map to TRBD1. Germline CDR1 is MNHNS and CDR2 is SASEGT. The CDR3 runs to 16 residues. V trimming: 8 bases; J trimming: 0 bases; junction bases outside the gene matches: 9. CDR3 in DNA: TGTGCCAGCTCCCGGGACAGGGGCACGATGAACACTGAAGCTTTCTTT. Translated: CASSRDRGTMNTEAFF.

This clonotype occurred many times. This rearrangement joins TRBV5-5 to TRBJ1-5; unclear D gene. The CDR3 consists of 16 residues. Trimming took off 0 bases at V and 6 bases at J, with 16 bases between the two ends. Germline values: CDR1 SGHKS, CDR2 YYEKEE (reference sequence). CDR3: CASSLVVAMRSQPQHF. CDR3 sequence (DNA): TGTGCCAGCAGCTTGGTTGTCGCGATGAGGAGTCAGCCCCAGCATTTT.

This clonotype occurred many times. This CDR3 is CASSSGGRWGSGYTF. CDR3 nucleotides: TGTGCCAGCAGTTCCGGGGGGCGCTGGGGTTCTGGCTACACCTTC. The J gene is TRBJ1-2, the V gene TRBV12-3 or TRBV12-4, with D possibly TRBD1 on 6 matching bases. This CDR3 is 15 amino acids long. Between the trimmed V and J ends, which lost 4 bases and 7 bases, there was a span of 19 bases.